This T cell receptor (beta chain) was sequenced in a study of blood T cell repertoires in COVID-19. About the research overall: Acute-phase and convalescent COVID-19 samples originated in the United States, Italy and Spain. Sample material is recorded as cDNA or gDNA derived from T cells, B-cell-depleted T cells, or PBMCs.

The CDR3 totals 12 residues. In germline, CDR1 is MGHRA, CDR2 YSYEKL. The V end was cut by 4 bases, the J end by 6 bases, with 10 bases between. Per the authors' pipeline: Using reference gene primer amplification, nucleated cell counts were estimated. Assay: immunoSEQ multiplex PCR; the TCRdb copy retains only in-frame clones and omits some. V, J and clone size were drawn from that table, and D and trimming were deduced from the DNA. The table records 200,000 to 250,000 clones, about 85% of them present only once. This sequence was found in a woman aged 18-29 years who had recovered from COVID-19. Material: peripheral blood. The genes are TRBV4-1 and TRBJ2-7; D is perhaps TRBD1 (6 bases). CDR3 loop: CASSLGTSEQYF. CDR3 DNA: TGCGCCAGCAGCCTCGGGACATCCGAGCAGTACTTC.